The 9 T cell receptor beta chains in this list originate from one sample, sequenced in a study of T cells after yellow fever vaccination. Using its own MiXCR run on the 5' RACE reads, TCRdb lists one record per CDR3 protein. The table includes approximately 260,000 distinct CDR3 sequences, about 5.2% detected once. The material was CD4+ T cells sorted from PBMCs, obtained on the day of the yellow fever booster vaccination. These receptors originate from a man aged 18 to 30 who received the YFV17D yellow fever vaccine.

This clonotype was observed many times. V gene TRBV3-1 combines with J gene TRBJ2-3; TRBD1 matches at 9 bases. Germline CDR1 reads LGHDT; CDR2 reads YNNKEL (reference sequence). Unmatched junction bases numbered 14, after V lost 0 bases and J lost 10 bases. The CDR3 has 17 residues. CDR3 bases: TGTGCCAGCAGCCAAGATTTCCGGGACAGGGTTCACATGGCGCAGTATTTT. The encoded protein is CASSQDFRDRVHMAQYF.

This clonotype has a count of ten or more. The genes are TRBV14 and TRBJ1-1; no reliable D call. The CDR3 sequence is 18 residues long. V gave up 2 bases and J gave up 1 base, with 20 bases separating them. CDR1 SGHDN and CDR2 FVKESK come from the germline V gene. The CDR3 sequence: CASSQHGRAGMGNTEAFF. CDR3 sequence (DNA): TGTGCCAGCAGCCAACATGGGAGGGCTGGCATGGGGAACACTGAAGCTTTCTTT.

This clonotype came up many times. This rearrangement joins TRBV4-2 to TRBJ1-4, with D maybe TRBD1 (5 bases). Germline CDR1 reads LGHNA; CDR2 reads YNFKEQ. Trimming left V 4 bases short and J 6 bases short, with 21 bases between. This CDR3 region has 17 residues. This CDR3 is CASSRRAPGLTYEKLFF. The CDR3 nucleotides are TGTGCCAGCAGCCGACGGGCACCGGGACTCACGTATGAAAAACTGTTTTTT.

Only a few counts were recorded for this clonotype. The chain employs TRBV5-5 and TRBJ2-3, with 7 bases identical to TRBD1. Germline-derived CDR1 and CDR2 are SGHKS and YYEKEE (reference sequence). The CDR3 loop spans 16 amino acids. V gave up 3 bases and J gave up 0 bases; unmatched junction bases: 7. CDR3 loop: CASSSTGLPSTDTQYF. CDR3 nucleotides: TGTGCCAGCAGCTCGACAGGGCTCCCTAGCACAGATACGCAGTATTTT.

This clonotype has ten or more counts. The chain recombines TRBV18 with TRBJ2-5, with 11 positions matching TRBD1. The germline V gene has CDR1 KGHSH and CDR2 LQKENI. With V trimmed by 2 bases and J by 7 bases, 6 bases remained unmatched. CDR3 length: 15 amino acids. The CDR3 region is CASSPSGQGAATQYF. In nucleotides, the CDR3 is TGTGCCAGCTCACCAAGTGGACAGGGGGCCGCGACCCAGTACTTC. The full variable domain, completed using reference TRBV18 and TRBJ2-5, is NAGVMQNPRHLVRRRGQEARLRCSPMKGHSHVYWYRQLPEEGLKFMVYLQKENIIDESGMPKERFSAEFPKEGPSILRIQQVVRGDSAAYFCASSPSGQGAATQYFGPGTRLLVL.

This clonotype was seen ten or more times. This chain uses TRBV12-3 or TRBV12-4 with TRBJ2-3, with 9 bases that match TRBD2. V lost 5 bases and J lost 2; bases outside the gene matches: 8. The CDR3 has 16 amino acids. The CDR3 DNA sequence: TGTGCCAGCAGTCCTCATTTAGCGGGGGACACAGATACGCAGTATTTT. Encoded protein: CASSPHLAGDTDTQYF.

This clonotype was counted many times. J is TRBJ1-5 and V is TRBV20-1, with TRBD1 matching over 7 bases. V gave up 4 bases and J gave up 1 base; unmatched junction bases: 16. CDR3 size: 18 residues. Germline CDR1 DFQATT, CDR2 SNEGSKA (reference sequence). DNA of the CDR3: TGCAGTGCTAACTCGGGCAGGGGGTCACTTCTGAGCAATCAGCCCCAGCATTTT. Encoded protein: CSANSGRGSLLSNQPQHF.

There are many counts of this clonotype. This chain links TRBV5-5 with TRBJ2-5; perhaps TRBD1 as D (5 bases). CDR1 and CDR2 from the germline V gene are SGHKS and YYEKEE (reference sequence). The CDR3 loop spans 13 amino acids. Trimming pared 2 bases from V and 5 bases from J, leaving 10 bases between. The DNA for the CDR3 is TGTGCCAGCAGCTTTCCAGGGCCGGAGACCCAGTACTTC. It encodes CASSFPGPETQYF. Drawing the rest from reference TRBV5-5 and TRBJ2-5, the complete variable domain is DAGVTQSPTHLIKTRGQQVTLRCSPISGHKSVSWYQQVLGQGPQFIFQYYEKEERGRGNFPDRFSARQFPNYSSELNVNALLLGDSALYLCASSFPGPETQYFGPGTRLLVL.

This clonotype has a count of ten or more. The chain recombines TRBV5-8 with TRBJ2-1; D is undetermined. Germline V gene data show CDR1 as SGHTS and CDR2 as YDEGEE. The V gene lost 0 bases and the J gene lost 0 bases, with 7 bases spanning the gap. The CDR3 extends over 15 amino acids. Here the CDR3 DNA reads TGTGCCAGCAGCTTGGCGGAGAGCTCCTACAATGAGCAGTTCTTC. This codes for CASSLAESSYNEQFF.